The next 23 T cell receptor beta chains were all read from a single sample in a study of OX40 agonist ivuxolimab in advanced cancers. Method: immunoSEQ multiplex PCR; TCRdb's copy keeps in-frame clones and lacks some. The sample includes just over 50,000 clones, about 78% of them seen just once. This material consisted of CD4+ or CD8+ T cells sorted from blood, taken in a trial of the OX40 agonist ivuxolimab. These receptors all come from an adult with an advanced solid tumor such as melanoma, head and neck, liver or kidney cancer.

The chain uses TRBV28 and TRBJ2-5, with a weak D call TRBD1 (6 bases). V lost 4 bases to trimming and J lost 6 bases, with 27 bases between them. Per the germline V gene, CDR1 is MDHEN and CDR2 is SYDVKM. CDR3 length equals 18 residues. As DNA, the CDR3 is TGTGCCAGCAGTTCCCCGAACAGGGACACGGCTGGGCGGAAGACCCAGTACTTC. Its protein is CASSSPNRDTAGRKTQYF.

This clone has just one count. The rearrangement joins TRBV9 to TRBJ1-1, with 7 bases identical to TRBD1. The CDR3 is 14 residues long. Germline CDR1 reads SGDLS; CDR2 reads YYNGEE. Unmatched junction bases numbered 7, after V lost 2 bases and J lost 6 bases. Here the CDR3 reads CASSVRQGGSEAFF. Written as DNA, the CDR3 is TGTGCCAGCAGCGTGAGACAGGGTGGGTCTGAAGCTTTCTTT.

CDR3 sequence: CASSSQGARAEAFF. The CDR3 DNA reads TGTGCCAGCAGCTCACAGGGGGCCAGGGCTGAAGCTTTCTTT. This sequence joins TRBV11-1 and TRBJ1-1; 9 bases are shared with TRBD1. This CDR3 is 14 amino acids long. Germline V CDR1 and CDR2: SGHAT, FQDESV (reference sequence). Trimming cost V 4 bases and J 6 bases; bases outside gene matches: 6.

The chain combines TRBV5-4 with TRBJ2-3; 13 bases match TRBD2. The CDR3 loop spans 15 amino acids. The V gene's germline CDR1 is SGHNT and CDR2 YYREEE (reference sequence). The ends lost 4 bases at V and 11 bases at J; junction bases unmatched: 10. The CDR3, as DNA: TGTGCCAGCAGCCCGGGACTAGCGGGGTCCGAAAAGCAGTATTTT. Its translation: CASSPGLAGSEKQYF.

Only a few counts were recorded for this clone. V is TRBV7-9 and J is TRBJ1-2; 8 bases fit TRBD1. Losses at the gene ends were 5 bases for V and 6 bases for J; bases not matched to a gene: 17. The CDR3 has 17 residues. Germline V gene data show CDR1 as SEHNR and CDR2 as FQNEAQ (reference sequence). The CDR3 loop reads CASSPLRRDRNKDGYTF. The CDR3 DNA is TGTGCCAGCAGCCCACTCAGGAGGGACAGGAATAAGGATGGCTACACCTTC.

This clone was observed once. This sequence joins TRBV4-2 and TRBJ1-2, with D tentatively TRBD1 (5 bases). Per the germline V gene, CDR1 is LGHNA and CDR2 is YNFKEQ. CDR3 length: 13 amino acids. V dropped 5 bases and J dropped 3 bases, with 10 bases sitting between them. The CDR3, as DNA: TGTGCCAGCAGCGCCGGGGCGGACTATGGCTACACCTTC. Its protein is CASSAGADYGYTF.

The chain is built from TRBV28 and TRBJ2-3; D uncertain. The CDR3 has 13 amino acids. Germline-derived CDR1 and CDR2 are MDHEN and SYDVKM. V lost 4 bases and J 0 bases, leaving 5 bases between the germline ends. The chain's CDR3 is CASSSGSTDTQYF. In DNA, the CDR3 is TGTGCCAGCAGTTCCGGGAGCACAGATACGCAGTATTTT.

The chain links TRBV27 to TRBJ1-6; the D gene is possibly TRBD1 (6 bases). The CDR3 runs to 16 residues. Between the trimmed V and J ends, which lost 5 bases and 5 bases, there was a span of 16 bases. CDR1 is MNHEY and CDR2 is SMNVEV in the germline V gene (reference sequence). The DNA of the CDR3 is TGTGCCAGCAGTCCTATTCGTACAGGGAATAATTCACCCCTCCACTTT. Its protein product is CASSPIRTGNNSPLHF.

This chain joins TRBV2 and TRBJ1-1; D unresolved. Germline loops: CDR1 SNHLY, CDR2 FYNNEI. Trimming left V 3 bases short and J 13 bases short, with 15 bases between. CDR3 length: 12 residues. In DNA, the CDR3 is TGTGCCAGCAGTGATAAGACGGAGAGAGATTTCTTT. Encoded protein: CASSDKTERDFF.

This clone has only a few counts. V usage is TRBV6-6 and J usage is TRBJ1-1; the D is unclear. The CDR3 has 14 residues. Germline CDR1 is MNHNY and CDR2 is SVGAGI (reference sequence). Trimming left V 2 bases short and J 5 bases short, with 12 bases between. CDR3 protein: CASSYPVARTEAFF. The DNA of the CDR3 is TGTGCCAGCAGTTACCCCGTTGCGCGAACTGAAGCTTTCTTT.

This clone was seen more than once but under ten times. The rearrangement joins TRBV28 to TRBJ1-5; TRBD1 aligns across 8 bases. Trimming cost V 2 bases and J 2 bases; bases outside gene matches: 2. Germline V gives CDR1 MDHEN, CDR2 SYDVKM. The CDR3 has 15 residues. The CDR3 spells CASSLGGQGNQPQHF. The CDR3 nucleotides are TGTGCCAGCAGTTTAGGGGGACAGGGCAATCAGCCCCAGCATTTT.

V gene TRBV5-1 combines with J gene TRBJ1-1; 9 positions agree with TRBD1. This CDR3 comprises 14 residues. Germline CDR1 SGHRS, CDR2 YFSETQ. The V segment lost 4 bases and the J segment 5 bases; nucleotides outside the gene matches: 6. The CDR3 region is CASSLGQGKTEAFF. The CDR3 DNA is TGCGCCAGCAGCCTGGGACAGGGAAAAACTGAAGCTTTCTTT.

The V call is TRBV28, the J call TRBJ2-3, with 10 positions matching TRBD1. Trimming took 1 base from V and 2 from J; bases not matched to a gene: 3. This CDR3 has 16 amino acids. Germline assignment: CDR1 MDHEN and CDR2 SYDVKM. The CDR3 DNA follows: TGTGCCAGCAGTTTATACGGGACAGGGGTCACAGATACGCAGTATTTT. This gives the protein CASSLYGTGVTDTQYF.

This clone was picked up one time. This chain links TRBV7-9 with TRBJ1-1, with 7 bases matching TRBD1. The CDR3 extends over 15 amino acids. CDR1 and CDR2 (germline): SEHNR, FQNEAQ (reference sequence). After removal of 5 bases from V and 6 bases from J, the junction contained 12 bases not matched to a gene. CDR3 region: CASSPVGQRYAEAFF. DNA of the CDR3: TGTGCCAGCAGCCCGGTGGGACAGCGATACGCTGAAGCTTTCTTT.

V usage is TRBV4-1 and J usage is TRBJ2-1; D assignment may be TRBD1 or TRBD2 (7 bases each). There are 17 residues in the CDR3. Trimming removed 4 bases at V and 10 bases at J, with 26 bases between. Germline V gives CDR1 MGHRA, CDR2 YSYEKL. CDR3 DNA: TGCGCCAGCAGCCCTAGTCAACTAGCGCGGCGAGGGGGCGAGCAGTTCTTC. This gives the protein CASSPSQLARRGGEQFF.

CDR3 region: CASSLAVSGPTDTQYF. The CDR3 DNA reads as TGCGCCAGCAGCTTGGCCGTTAGCGGGCCTACAGATACGCAGTATTTT. The chain couples TRBV5-1 to TRBJ2-3, with TRBD2 identical over 7 bases. The germline V gene has CDR1 SGHRS and CDR2 YFSETQ. The CDR3 spans 16 residues. V was clipped by 0 bases and J by 3 bases; unmatched bases: 7.

The chain combines TRBV11-3 with TRBJ2-5, with 10 bases that match TRBD2. The ends lost 3 bases at V and 5 bases at J; junction bases unmatched: 6. The CDR3 length is 15 residues. CDR1 is SGHNT and CDR2 is YENEEA in the germline V gene. The CDR3 reads CASSFGAGGPETQYF. The DNA of the CDR3 is TGTGCCAGCAGCTTTGGAGCGGGAGGGCCGGAGACCCAGTACTTC.

This clone showed up just a few times. The chain is built from TRBV5-4 and TRBJ1-1; D is undetermined. Trimming removed 4 bases from V and 4 bases from J, with 14 bases in between. The CDR3 runs 14 residues. The germline V gene encodes CDR1 SGHNT and CDR2 YYREEE (reference sequence). The CDR3 protein is CASSEETSSTEAFF. The CDR3 region has the DNA TGTGCCAGCAGCGAGGAAACCTCGAGCACTGAAGCTTTCTTT.

This sequence joins TRBV29-1 and TRBJ2-5; a weak D match, TRBD1 (5 bases). The ends were cut back, 5 bases at V and 2 bases at J, with 15 bases in the middle. CDR1 and CDR2 (germline): SQVTM, ANQGSEA. CDR3 length: 14 residues. The DNA of the CDR3 is TGCAGCGTTTTGTTCGCAGGGATGCAAGAGACCCAGTACTTC. Translating it yields CSVLFAGMQETQYF. The full variable domain, its missing parts supplied by reference TRBV29-1 and TRBJ2-5, is SAVISQKPSRDICQRGTSLTIQCQVDSQVTMMFWYRQQPGQSLTLIATANQGSEATYESGFVIDKFPISRPNLTFSTLTVSNMSPEDSSIYLCSVLFAGMQETQYFGPGTRLLVL.

This clone occurred a few times. The CDR3 sequence is CAISESRALSYNEQFF. For the CDR3, the DNA is TGTGCCATCAGTGAGTCAAGGGCCTTGAGTTACAATGAGCAGTTCTTC. The rearrangement uses TRBV10-3 and TRBJ2-1; no definite D call. CDR3 length equals 16 residues. Germline values: CDR1 ENHRY, CDR2 SYGVKD. V was cut by 0 bases and J by 4 bases, with 13 bases left in between.

The V call is TRBV6-5, the J call TRBJ1-1; the D is unclear. The CDR3 covers 14 residues. The germline V and J ends were trimmed by 4 bases and 0 bases, with 9 bases remaining between them. Germline V gene data show CDR1 as MNHEY and CDR2 as SVGAGI. As DNA, the CDR3 is TGTGCCAGCAGTTCACCTGGCATGAACACTGAAGCTTTCTTT. Amino acids: CASSSPGMNTEAFF.

This sequence joins TRBV4-1 and TRBJ1-2; no definite D call. The V and J ends lost 4 bases and 8 bases respectively, with 14 bases between them. This CDR3 is built from 13 residues. Per the germline V gene, CDR1 is MGHRA and CDR2 is YSYEKL. DNA of the CDR3: TGCGCCAGCAGCCTGGGCGGACTGGGAGGCTACACCTTC. It specifies CASSLGGLGGYTF.

The V gene is TRBV6-5, the J gene TRBJ1-1; no definite D call. The germline V gene has CDR1 MNHEY and CDR2 SVGAGI. The V gene lost 8 bases and the J gene lost 3 bases, with 13 bases spanning the gap. The length of the CDR3 is 13 residues. The DNA for the CDR3 is TGTGCCAGCTTCTGGGGTGTCGACACTGAAGCTTTCTTT. It translates to CASFWGVDTEAFF.